This entry lists 21 T cell receptor beta chains sequenced from one sample in a study of identical twins listed by TCRdb under 2016. The library came from 5' RACE. The run used an Illumina HiSeq 2000. The public reads were reprocessed in TCRdb via fastp at Q25 and MiXCR, keeping in-frame beta chains. Entries are consolidated by CDR3 protein sequence, retaining the most common genes and DNA. Recorded for this sample are 1.5 million or so distinct CDR3 sequences; 25% to 35% of them occurred a single time. In total, the top ten clones hold roughly 0.3% of the sample. The sequenced material came from cord blood. These receptors originate from a newborn girl in good health.

The chain has TRBV4-2 and TRBJ2-3, with 7 bases lining up with TRBD2. Germline CDR1 reads LGHNA; CDR2 reads YNFKEQ. Unmatched junction bases numbered 7, after V lost 0 bases and J lost 1 base. This CDR3 comprises 17 residues. The CDR3: CASSQDSASGRTDTQYF. Written as DNA, the CDR3 is TGTGCCAGCAGCCAAGATTCGGCTAGCGGACGCACAGATACGCAGTATTTT.

The rearrangement links TRBV20-1 to TRBJ2-7; possible D gene TRBD2, 5 bases. Trimming took off 1 base at V and 0 bases at J, with 13 bases between the two ends. CDR1 DFQATT and CDR2 SNEGSKA come from the germline V gene (reference sequence). CDR3 length equals 15 residues. The CDR3 reads CSARGPAGSSYEQYF. CDR3 DNA: TGCAGTGCTAGAGGTCCGGCGGGTAGCTCCTACGAGCAGTACTTC.

This rearrangement joins TRBV20-1 to TRBJ2-1; the D call may be TRBD1 or TRBD2 (5 bases each). Trimming took off 7 bases at V and 5 bases at J, with 12 bases between the two ends. Germline lookup yields CDR1 DFQATT and CDR2 SNEGSKA (reference sequence). The CDR3 is made up of 12 amino acids. The chain's CDR3 is CSGGRTNNEQFF. As DNA, the CDR3 is TGCAGTGGGGGACGGACGAACAATGAGCAGTTCTTC.

V is TRBV29-1 and J is TRBJ2-5; 9 bases fit TRBD1. The CDR3 spans 14 residues. Losses at the gene ends were 6 bases for V and 2 bases for J; bases not matched to a gene: 7. Germline V gene lookup returns CDR1 SQVTM and CDR2 ANQGSEA. The CDR3 reads CSVHRDRAQETQYF. Written as DNA, the CDR3 is TGCAGCGTCCATCGGGACAGGGCGCAAGAGACCCAGTACTTC.

This clonotype was picked up many times. The chain recombines TRBV10-3 with TRBJ2-1; TRBD2 aligns across 8 bases. With 4 bases clipped from V and 8 bases from J, the junction kept 4 bases outside the gene matches. Germline V lookup: CDR1 ENHRY, CDR2 SYGVKD. CDR3 length equals 13 residues. CDR3 DNA sequence: TGTGCCATCAGTGGACTAGCGCCGGATGAGCAGTTCTTC. Translation: CAISGLAPDEQFF.

In nucleotides, the CDR3 is TGTGCCAGCAGTATTAGGACTAGCGGGGGTCGCAATGAGCAGTTCTTC. Translation: CASSIRTSGGRNEQFF. J is TRBJ2-1 and V is TRBV6-5, with 13 bases aligning to TRBD2. Germline loops: CDR1 MNHEY, CDR2 SVGAGI. V was pared by 5 bases and J by 6 bases, with 7 bases of the junction left unmatched. The CDR3 is made up of 16 amino acids.

In this sample, this clonotype turned up a few times. The chain links TRBV10-3 to TRBJ1-1; D ambiguous. This CDR3 has 13 residues. The germline gives CDR1 ENHRY, CDR2 SYGVKD. V was clipped by 5 bases and J by 0 bases, with 7 bases between them. In nucleotides, the CDR3 is TGTGCCATCAGTTTAAAGGTGAACACTGAAGCTTTCTTT. It codes for CAISLKVNTEAFF.

The chain employs TRBV28 and TRBJ1-5; D is possibly TRBD1 (5 bases). Germline values: CDR1 MDHEN, CDR2 SYDVKM. The CDR3 sequence is 16 residues long. The V gene lost 1 base and the J gene lost 9 bases, with 19 bases spanning the gap. The CDR3 sequence is CASSLSLWQGSRPQHF. The CDR3 DNA reads TGTGCCAGCAGTTTATCGCTCTGGCAGGGCTCTCGGCCCCAGCATTTT.

Regarding this clonotype: Given a much more abundant clone one base away, this may be a read error. The rearrangement links TRBV12-3 or TRBV12-4 to TRBJ2-5; D is undetermined. The DNA end is more similar to TRBJ2-1, so the J call may be wrong. The CDR3 sequence is 14 residues long. CDR3 coding DNA: TGTGCCAGCAGCCCCTCGGAGTACCAAGAGACCCAGTTCTTC. It is translated as CASSPSEYQETQFF.

This clonotype was counted a few times. V usage is TRBV20-1 and J usage is TRBJ2-7, with 7 bases matching TRBD1. This CDR3 contains 13 residues. Looked up from germline, CDR1 is DFQATT and CDR2 is SNEGSKA (reference sequence). Trimming removed 5 bases from V and 2 bases from J; junction bases left unmatched: 6. In nucleotides, the CDR3 is TGCAGTGCTGGGGGACAGCTAGCCTACGAGCAGTACTTC. As protein: CSAGGQLAYEQYF.

J is TRBJ2-5 and V is TRBV14; TRBD2 matches at 7 bases. The closer fit of TRBJ2-7 to the DNA end suggests the J call may be wrong. CDR1 and CDR2 from the germline V gene are SGHDN and FVKESK. CDR3 length equals 14 residues. The CDR3 here is CASSQGRELCEQYF. The CDR3 nucleotides read TGTGCCAGCAGCCAGGGGAGGGAATTATGCGAGCAGTACTTC.

CDR3 DNA: TGTGCCAGCAGCTTACAGGGGAACAACTATGGCTACACCTTC. Residues: CASSLQGNNYGYTF. The V call is TRBV7-2, the J call TRBJ1-2, with D perhaps TRBD1 (6 bases). Trimming pared 2 bases from V and 2 bases from J, leaving 9 bases between. From germline, CDR1 is SGHTA and CDR2 FQGNSA. The CDR3 totals 14 residues.

This rearrangement joins TRBV6-6 to TRBJ1-2; 9 bases line up with TRBD1. This CDR3 has 16 amino acids. The germline CDR1 and CDR2 sequences are MNHNY and SVGAGI (reference sequence). The V segment lost 7 bases and the J segment 0 bases; nucleotides outside the gene matches: 9. CDR3 nucleotide sequence: TGTGCCAGCACCCCCACCTGGACAGGGGCTAACTATGGCTACACCTTC. This gives the protein CASTPTWTGANYGYTF.

Ten or more counts support this clonotype. A read error may account for a junction end that differs from germline. V usage is TRBV7-7 and J usage is TRBJ2-1; D not certain. This CDR3 spans 13 amino acids. Germline-derived CDR1 and CDR2 are SSHAT and FNYEAQ (reference sequence). CDR3 nucleotide sequence: TGTGCTAGCAGCCCCGCTAGTCCCAATGAGCAGTTCTTC. Amino acids: CASSPASPNEQFF. The variable domain in full, with the rest retrieved from reference TRBV7-7 and TRBJ2-1, is GAGVSQSPRYKVTKRGQDVTLRCDPISSHATLYWYQQALGQGPEFLTYFNYEAQPDKSGLPSDRFSAERPEGSISTLTIQRTEQRDSAMYRCASSPASPNEQFFGPGTRLTVL.

This clonotype showed up just a few times. This chain joins TRBV25-1 and TRBJ1-2, with unresolved D. Germline V CDR1 and CDR2: MGHDK, SYGVNS. CDR3 length: 11 amino acids. The V end was cut by 7 bases, the J end by 8 bases, with 11 bases between. CDR3 DNA sequence: TGTGCCAGCAACCCCGAAGGAGGCTACACCTTC. It encodes CASNPEGGYTF.

This chain joins TRBV28 and TRBJ2-7, with D perhaps matching TRBD1 (6 bases). This CDR3 comprises 16 residues. V was trimmed by 5 bases and J by 2 bases, leaving 19 bases between them. From germline, CDR1 is MDHEN and CDR2 SYDVKM. The DNA for the CDR3 is TGTGCCAGCAGTACCCTCCCTTGGACAGTGACCTACGAGCAGTACTTC. It is translated as CASSTLPWTVTYEQYF.

The chain uses TRBV24-1 and TRBJ2-7; 7 bases match TRBD1. The V and J ends lost 3 bases and 2 bases, in that order; junction bases with no gene match: 6. This CDR3 has 15 residues. Germline V gene data show CDR1 as KGHDR and CDR2 as SFDVKD. CDR3 in amino acids: CATSDAETGPYEQYF. The CDR3, as DNA: TGTGCCACCAGTGATGCCGAGACAGGGCCCTACGAGCAGTACTTC.

The chain links TRBV27 to TRBJ2-5; 12 bases fit TRBD2. Germline assignment: CDR1 MNHEY and CDR2 SMNVEV (reference sequence). The junction had 5 bases not matched to a gene; V was cut back by 5 bases and J by 4 bases. This CDR3 is 15 amino acids long. The DNA of the CDR3 is TGTGCCAGCAGTCGGCCGGGACTAGCGGGAGAGACCCAGTACTTC. This codes for CASSRPGLAGETQYF.

This clonotype was counted only a few times. The CDR3 DNA reads TGTGCCAGCAGCCAAGCTTTAGGGTTTGGCGAAAAACTGTTTTTT. Protein product: CASSQALGFGEKLFF. The V and J genes are TRBV3-1 and TRBJ1-4; D is unresolved. V shed 1 base and J shed 8 bases, with 14 bases lying between them. Germline values: CDR1 LGHDT, CDR2 YNNKEL (reference sequence). This CDR3 comprises 15 residues.

There are a few counts of this clonotype. The genes are TRBV20-1 and TRBJ2-7; D remains ambiguous. Germline loops: CDR1 DFQATT, CDR2 SNEGSKA (reference sequence). The CDR3 is 12 amino acids. V gave up 3 bases and J gave up 5 bases, with 11 bases separating them. The CDR3 DNA reads as TGCAGTGCTAGCCCTAGGGCCCACGAGCAGTACTTC. Amino acids: CSASPRAHEQYF.

This clonotype was detected a few times. A junction end diverges from the germline sequence, so it may reflect a read error. The genes are TRBV15 and TRBJ2-5, with 8 bases aligning to TRBD2. The germline CDR1 and CDR2 sequences are LNHNV and YYDKDF (reference sequence). The CDR3 spans 14 residues. The DNA of the CDR3 is TGTGCCACCAGCAGAGGTAGCGGGAAAGAGACCCAGTGCTTC. Its translation is CATSRGSGKETQCF.